The 5 T cell receptor beta chains below come from one sample, sequenced in a study of T cells in Graves' hyperthyroidism and ophthalmopathy. Using RNA transcripts as the source, TCR beta CDR3 regions were amplified. The TCR CDR3 was amplified in a first-round RT-PCR using the HTBI primer set. TCRdb fed the multiplex PCR reads into MiXCR, producing one record per CDR3 protein. The profile covers fewer than 110,000 distinct CDR3 sequences, with roughly 47% appearing a single time and 26% taken by the ten largest. Sequenced sample: blood. The receptors shown here come from a man aged 35-49 years with Graves' hyperthyroidism.

This clonotype has a handful of counts. The J gene is TRBJ2-3, the V gene TRBV27, with D maybe TRBD2 (6 bases). This CDR3 is 14 amino acids long. Deletions cut 4 bases from V and 0 bases from J, with 8 bases between. Germline assignment: CDR1 MNHEY and CDR2 SMNVEV (reference sequence). In DNA form, the CDR3 reads TGTGCCAGCAGTTATCGGGGGAGCACAGATACGCAGTATTTT. Translation gives CASSYRGSTDTQYF.

A single count supports this clonotype. The chain couples TRBV15 to TRBJ2-5; the match to TRBD2 covers 11 bases. The CDR3 is 16 amino acids. CDR1 is LNHNV and CDR2 is YYDKDF in the germline V gene (reference sequence). The trim removed 3 bases at V and 2 bases at J, leaving 5 bases unmatched. The CDR3, as DNA: TGTGCCACCAGCAGCTGGGGACTAGCGGAGCAAGAGACCCAGTACTTC. As protein: CATSSWGLAEQETQYF.

This sequence joins TRBV20-1 and TRBJ2-7; weak D call: TRBD1 (5 bases). The CDR3 spans 14 residues. Trimming took off 1 base at V and 2 bases at J, with 12 bases between the two ends. The germline gives CDR1 DFQATT, CDR2 SNEGSKA (reference sequence). For the CDR3, the DNA is TGCAGTGCTAGAGCGTCTGGGGCCCCCTACGAGCAGTACTTC. Protein sequence: CSARASGAPYEQYF.

There are many counts of this clonotype. The chain couples TRBV7-3 to TRBJ2-1; 10 positions agree with TRBD2. Trimming cost V 5 bases and J 5 bases; bases outside gene matches: 0. Germline V CDR1 and CDR2: SGHTA, FQGTGA. This CDR3 contains 13 residues. CDR3 loop: CASSGLADNEQFF. The CDR3 nucleotides read TGTGCCAGCAGCGGACTAGCGGACAATGAGCAGTTCTTC.

About this clonotype itself: A much larger clone is a single base away; this may be a read error. The V call is TRBV4-3, the J call TRBJ1-5; a weak D match, TRBD1 (5 bases). This CDR3 comprises 14 residues. V was cut by 6 bases and J by 4 bases, with 13 bases left in between. CDR1 is LGHNA and CDR2 is YSLEER in the germline V gene. The CDR3 DNA is TGCGCCAGCAGGCTGGGGCTGCGAAATCAGCCCCAGCATTTT. Amino acid sequence: CASRLGLRNQPQHF.